This is a list of T cell receptor beta chains from one sample in a study of blood T cell repertoires in COVID-19. The method was immunoSEQ multiplex PCR; TCRdb's version includes in-frame clones alone and lacks a portion of them. This table has 160,000 or so clones, roughly 90% appearing once. The sequenced material came from PBMCs or T cells enriched from blood (not recorded which). These receptors all come from a woman aged 50 to 65 who had recovered from COVID-19. The CDR3 runs from the conserved cysteine through the conserved F or W. Fields, in order: V gene, clone size, J gene, D gene, CDR3 protein, CDR3 DNA. A D gene is named only where the DNA matches it firmly. Some rows have no size entry. The others give once, few or many, or a class for an expanded clone.

TRBV6-1	-	TRBJ2-5	TRBD1	CASSEGRGQETQYF	TGTGCCAGCAGTGAGGGCAGGGGGCAAGAGACCCAGTACTTC
TRBV14	-	TRBJ2-3	TRBD2	CASSLSSGVNTDTQYF	TGTGCCAGCAGCCTATCTAGCGGGGTGAACACAGATACGCAGTATTTT
TRBV27	-	TRBJ1-5	-	CASSLSAGSNQPQHF	TGTGCCAGCAGTTTATCCGCTGGCAGCAATCAGCCCCAGCATTTT
TRBV7-8	once	TRBJ1-1	-	CASSFSGAEAFF	TGTGCCAGCAGCTTTTCGGGGGCTGAAGCTTTCTTT
TRBV10-3	-	TRBJ2-5	TRBD2	CAISESLAGGLLTQYF	TGTGCCATCAGTGAGTCTCTAGCGGGGGGTCTTTTGACCCAGTACTTC
TRBV6-5	-	TRBJ1-1	-	CASRLYPSGATEAFF	TGTGCCAGCCGCTTGTATCCGTCTGGGGCCACTGAAGCTTTCTTT
TRBV6-1	-	TRBJ1-2	-	CASSEAIMLANYGYTF	TGTGCCAGCAGTGAAGCAATAATGTTAGCTAACTATGGCTACACCTTC
TRBV18	-	TRBJ2-5	TRBD2	CASSPDVGGGQETQYF	TGTGCCAGCTCACCTGACGTAGGCGGGGGCCAAGAGACCCAGTACTTC
TRBV18	-	TRBJ1-3	-	CASSTDKSGNTIYF	TGTGCCAGCTCAACTGACAAGTCCGGAAACACCATATATTTT
TRBV18	-	TRBJ2-5	TRBD2	CASSMGLAAQETQYF	TGTGCCAGCTCAATGGGACTAGCGGCACAAGAGACCCAGTACTTC
TRBV5-1	-	TRBJ1-4	-	CASSLVSFNEKLFF	TGCGCCAGCAGCTTGGTGTCTTTTAATGAAAAACTGTTTTTT
TRBV25-1	-	TRBJ2-7	TRBD1	CASSLTGGSPYEQYF	TGTGCCAGCAGCCTGACAGGGGGCAGCCCGTACGAGCAGTACTTC
TRBV9	-	TRBJ1-2	TRBD1	CASSVGTGDIYGYTF	TGTGCCAGCAGCGTAGGGACAGGGGATATCTATGGCTACACCTTC
TRBV7-9	-	TRBJ2-5	TRBD2	CASSVLTSGGLQETQYF	TGTGCCAGCAGCGTTTTAACTAGCGGGGGTCTACAAGAGACCCAGTACTTC
TRBV5-4	-	TRBJ2-3	TRBD2	CASSHGLAGTDTQYF	TGTGCCAGCAGCCACGGACTAGCCGGTACAGATACGCAGTATTTT
TRBV7-2	-	TRBJ2-5	TRBD1	CASSFGTGKETQYF	TGTGCCAGCAGCTTCGGGACAGGGAAAGAGACCCAGTACTTC
TRBV9	-	TRBJ1-2	TRBD1	CASSVAGGYYGYTF	TGTGCCAGCAGCGTGGCAGGGGGCTATTATGGCTACACCTTC
TRBV5-1	-	TRBJ2-2	-	CASSLDPGYTGELFF	TGCGCCAGCAGCTTGGATCCGGGATACACCGGGGAGCTGTTTTTT
TRBV6-1	-	TRBJ1-1	TRBD1	CASSDLTTGKNTEAFF	TGTGCCAGCAGTGACCTTACGACAGGGAAAAACACTGAAGCTTTCTTT
TRBV20-1	-	TRBJ1-2	TRBD1	CSVRQGDGYTF	TGCAGTGTCCGACAGGGGGATGGCTACACCTTC
TRBV6-4	-	TRBJ2-1	TRBD1	CASMGQHNEQFF	TGTGCCAGCATGGGACAGCACAATGAGCAGTTCTTC
TRBV7-9	-	TRBJ1-5	-	CASSSNRAGGNQPQHF	TGTGCCAGCAGCTCCAACCGGGCAGGGGGCAATCAGCCCCAGCATTTT
TRBV19	-	TRBJ2-2	TRBD1	CASSISPGGLRGTGELFF	TGTGCCAGTAGTATCTCTCCAGGGGGCTTGAGAGGGACCGGGGAGCTGTTTTTT
TRBV7-6	-	TRBJ1-6	TRBD1	CASSLDRGRGRVVDSPLHF	TGTGCCAGCAGCTTAGATCGCGGCAGGGGGCGAGTTGTGGATTCACCCCTCCACTTT
TRBV7-9	-	TRBJ1-5	-	CASSLGGGGIQPQHF	TGTGCCAGCAGCTTGGGCGGTGGGGGGATTCAGCCCCAGCATTTT
TRBV7-2	-	TRBJ2-3	TRBD2	CASSLEGLAGVRDTQYF	TGTGCCAGCAGCTTAGAGGGACTAGCGGGGGTACGAGATACGCAGTATTTT
TRBV5-1	once	TRBJ2-5	TRBD2	CASSGAGGHETQYF	TGCGCCAGCAGCGGAGCGGGGGGGCACGAGACCCAGTACTTC
TRBV30	-	TRBJ2-1	TRBD2	CAWSGEGRWQFF	TGTGCCTGGAGTGGGGAGGGGCGGTGGCAGTTCTTC
TRBV7-9	-	TRBJ1-1	-	CASSFSGVNTEAFF	TGTGCCAGCAGCTTTTCGGGGGTGAACACTGAAGCTTTCTTT
TRBV7-2	-	TRBJ1-6	TRBD1	CASSLTGARGNSPLHF	TGTGCCAGCAGCTTAACAGGGGCCCGCGGTAATTCACCCCTCCACTTT
TRBV5-1	-	TRBJ2-5	TRBD1	CASSRGQGARETQYF	TGCGCCAGCAGCCGGGGACAGGGGGCGCGGGAGACCCAGTACTTC
TRBV4-2	-	TRBJ2-1	TRBD2	CASSQAPAGGQNEQFF	TGTGCCAGCAGCCAGGCGCCAGCGGGGGGCCAGAATGAGCAGTTCTTC
TRBV13	-	TRBJ2-1	-	CASSGGTTTYNEQFF	TGTGCCAGCAGCGGGGGGACCACAACCTACAATGAGCAGTTCTTC
TRBV11-3	-	TRBJ2-2	TRBD2	CASSQFGLAGGPVTGELFF	TGTGCCAGCAGCCAATTCGGACTAGCGGGGGGGCCTGTCACCGGGGAGCTGTTTTTT
TRBV6-5	-	TRBJ1-3	-	CASSYGLFSGNTIYF	TGTGCCAGCAGTTATGGCTTGTTCTCTGGAAACACCATATATTTT
TRBV15	-	TRBJ1-4	TRBD1	CATSSVRTGANEKLFF	TGTGCCACCAGCAGCGTTCGGACAGGGGCGAATGAAAAACTGTTTTTT
TRBV9	-	TRBJ2-3	TRBD2	CASSVRGGADTQYF	TGTGCCAGCAGCGTGCGCGGGGGGGCAGATACGCAGTATTTT
TRBV3-1/TRBV3-2	-	TRBJ2-1	TRBD1	CASSQEGRVYGTGQFF	TGTGCCAGCAGCCAAGAGGGCCGGGTTTATGGGACAGGACAGTTCTTC
TRBV7-2	-	TRBJ1-1	-	CASSPNRDLTAGKAFF	TGTGCCAGCAGCCCCAACCGGGACCTGACAGCGGGCAAAGCTTTCTTT
TRBV27	-	TRBJ1-2	TRBD1	CASGDRGRIYGYTF	TGTGCCAGCGGAGACAGGGGGCGCATCTATGGCTACACCTTC
TRBV7-2	-	TRBJ2-3	TRBD2	CASSPSGGASKFSQYF	TGTGCCAGCAGCCCCAGCGGGGGGGCGAGCAAGTTTTCGCAGTATTTT
TRBV5-6	-	TRBJ1-1	TRBD1	CASSLARGQRNLGTEAFF	TGTGCCAGCAGCTTGGCCAGGGGACAGCGCAACCTGGGCACTGAAGCTTTCTTT
TRBV11-3	-	TRBJ2-5	-	CASSSSSQETQYF	TGTGCCAGCAGCTCTAGCAGCCAAGAGACCCAGTACTTC
TRBV5-1	-	TRBJ2-1	-	CASSLGSVGDNEQFF	TGCGCCAGCAGCTTAGGTTCGGTAGGGGACAATGAGCAGTTCTTC
TRBV5-6	-	TRBJ1-2	TRBD1	CASSPTGTGNYGYTF	TGTGCCAGCAGCCCGACCGGGACAGGGAACTATGGCTACACCTTC